These 25 T cell receptor beta chains share one sample of origin, sequenced in a study of cytotoxic CD8 clonotypes in ibrutinib-treated CLL. This table comes from immunoSEQ multiplex PCR, and its TCRdb copy is limited to in-frame clones, with some not included. Of roughly 130,000 clones detected, approximately 90% appear once; the ten largest clones hold about a tenth. The sample was PBMCs, taken after 12 months of ibrutinib treatment. The source of these receptors is a human donor with chronic lymphocytic leukemia.

This clone came up once. This rearrangement joins TRBV18 to TRBJ2-7; no reliable D call. This CDR3 contains 15 residues. Germline CDR1 and CDR2: KGHSH and LQKENI. V dropped 3 bases and J dropped 3 bases, with 15 bases sitting between them. CDR3 coding DNA: TGTGCCAGCTCACCGCCAGGCCAGAGGAGCTACGAGCAGTACTTC. Amino acid sequence: CASSPPGQRSYEQYF.

The rearrangement links TRBV19 to TRBJ2-1; 7 bases line up with TRBD2. Germline loops: CDR1 LNHDA, CDR2 SQIVND (reference sequence). This CDR3 comprises 16 residues. V trimming: 3 bases; J trimming: 4 bases; junction bases outside the gene matches: 9. The CDR3 DNA is TGTGCCAGTAGTATTTCTCTGGGGGGGTTATACAATGAGCAGTTCTTC. Protein product: CASSISLGGLYNEQFF.

This chain links TRBV27 with TRBJ2-6; TRBD1 agrees at 7 bases. There are 17 residues in the CDR3. V shed 2 bases, J shed 4 bases, and the junction held 8 bases outside the gene matches. Germline V gives CDR1 MNHEY, CDR2 SMNVEV (reference sequence). The CDR3 loop is CASSLGQDLVGANVLTF. CDR3 DNA sequence: TGTGCCAGCAGTTTAGGACAGGATCTCGTGGGGGCCAACGTCCTGACTTTC.

The J gene is TRBJ2-3, the V gene TRBV18, with D perhaps given as TRBD1 or TRBD2 (6 bases each). V lost 1 base, J lost 4 bases, and 15 bases lay in between. Germline V gene lookup returns CDR1 KGHSH and CDR2 LQKENI. This CDR3 has 16 residues. CDR3 amino acids: CASSPQGGSAADTQYF. DNA for the CDR3: TGTGCCAGCTCACCACAAGGGGGGAGTGCGGCAGATACGCAGTATTTT.

As DNA, the CDR3 is TGTGCCAGCAGCCGGTGGGGCCCCAACAATGAGCAGTTCTTC. As protein: CASSRWGPNNEQFF. V is TRBV11-3 and J is TRBJ2-1; maybe TRBD1 (5 bases). The ends were cut back, 5 bases at V and 5 bases at J, with 13 bases in the middle. The CDR3 is made up of 14 amino acids. The germline V gene encodes CDR1 SGHNT and CDR2 YENEEA.

The gene calls are TRBV6-5 and TRBJ2-7; 7 bases align to TRBD2. This CDR3 spans 14 amino acids. Germline V gene data show CDR1 as MNHEY and CDR2 as SVGAGI. Trimming at V came to 5 bases and at J to 0 bases, leaving 4 bases not matched to a gene. In nucleotides, the CDR3 is TGTGCCAGCAGTGGGGGAGGGTACTCCTACGAGCAGTACTTC. Translation gives CASSGGGYSYEQYF.

The chain links TRBV7-8 to TRBJ2-7; TRBD1 matches at 7 bases. Germline V lookup: CDR1 SGHVS, CDR2 FQNEAQ. V was clipped by 4 bases and J by 3 bases; unmatched bases: 3. This CDR3 contains 13 residues. The CDR3 loop reads CASSSGTDYEQYF. The CDR3 nucleotides are TGTGCCAGCAGCTCCGGGACAGACTACGAGCAGTACTTC.

In nucleotides, the CDR3 is TGTGCCAGCAGTCCCCCAGGTCCGGTAGAGACCCAGTACTTC. It is translated as CASSPPGPVETQYF. V is TRBV28 and J is TRBJ2-5; D ambiguous. Trimming pared 5 bases from V and 4 bases from J, leaving 14 bases between. This CDR3 contains 14 residues. The V gene's germline CDR1 is MDHEN and CDR2 SYDVKM.

This clone was detected only a few times. V usage is TRBV7-3 and J usage is TRBJ2-1; 9 bases fit TRBD1. Unmatched junction bases numbered 15, after V lost 4 bases and J lost 8 bases. There are 17 residues in the CDR3. Per the germline V gene, CDR1 is SGHTA and CDR2 is FQGTGA. CDR3 bases: TGTGCCAGCAGCTCACTTTTCAGGACAGGGGCCGGGGATGAGCAGTTCTTC. Translation: CASSSLFRTGAGDEQFF. Combining the CDR3 with reference TRBV7-3 and TRBJ2-1 gives the whole variable domain GAGVSQTPSNKVTEKGKYVELRCDPISGHTALYWYRQSLGQGPEFLIYFQGTGAADDSGLPNDRFFAVRPEGSVSTLKIQRTERGDSAVYLCASSSLFRTGAGDEQFFGPGTRLTVL.

The chain joins TRBV18 to TRBJ1-2; TRBD1 agrees at 11 bases. Unmatched junction bases numbered 11, after V lost 0 bases and J lost 8 bases. The CDR3 is made up of 17 amino acids. CDR1 and CDR2 from the germline V gene are KGHSH and LQKENI. The chain's CDR3 is CASSPPGQGVMANGYTF. Here the CDR3 DNA reads TGTGCCAGCTCACCACCGGGACAGGGGGTCATGGCCAACGGCTACACCTTC. Combining the CDR3 with reference TRBV18 and TRBJ1-2 gives the whole variable domain NAGVMQNPRHLVRRRGQEARLRCSPMKGHSHVYWYRQLPEEGLKFMVYLQKENIIDESGMPKERFSAEFPKEGPSILRIQQVVRGDSAAYFCASSPPGQGVMANGYTFGSGTRLTVV.

The CDR3 loop reads CASNLAGEYYNEQFF. For the CDR3, the DNA is TGTGCCAGCAATCTAGCGGGCGAGTACTACAATGAGCAGTTCTTC. The gene calls are TRBV6-1 and TRBJ2-1; 8 bases line up with TRBD2. The V gene end was trimmed by 7 bases and the J gene end by 3 bases; junction bases not matched to a gene: 8. CDR3 size: 15 residues. CDR1 is MNHNS, CDR2 SASEGT, per germline.

V and J are TRBV10-3 and TRBJ2-7; D remains ambiguous. Germline V gene sequence: CDR1 ENHRY, CDR2 SYGVKD. The CDR3 is made up of 11 amino acids. Trimming cost V 4 bases and J 4 bases, with 5 bases left between them. The CDR3 loop reads CAISGQYEQYF. The CDR3 coding sequence is TGTGCCATCAGTGGGCAGTACGAGCAGTACTTC.

This chain links TRBV28 with TRBJ2-5; D unclear. Trimming removed 9 bases from V and 5 bases from J, with 31 bases in between. Germline assignment: CDR1 MDHEN and CDR2 SYDVKM. This CDR3 is built from 18 residues. Written as DNA, the CDR3 is TGTGCCAGGATCCCGTCCGGATTGGTCGCTCCCTCTGTGGAGACCCAGTACTTC. Its translation is CARIPSGLVAPSVETQYF.

V and J are TRBV2 and TRBJ2-7; D tentatively fits TRBD1 or TRBD2 (5 bases each). V was pared by 4 bases and J by 3 bases, with 19 bases between. The CDR3 loop spans 16 amino acids. Germline CDR1 and CDR2: SNHLY and FYNNEI. In DNA form, the CDR3 reads TGTGCCAGCAGTGGGTCTGGTGGGGGAGAGTACTACGAGCAGTACTTC. Protein product: CASSGSGGGEYYEQYF.

This sequence joins TRBV6-1 and TRBJ1-2; a weak D match, TRBD1 (5 bases). Germline CDR1 is MNHNS and CDR2 is SASEGT. V gave up 3 bases and J gave up 6 bases, with 14 bases separating them. This CDR3 is 14 amino acids long. The CDR3 sequence is CASSDRSGWDGYTF. The DNA of the CDR3 is TGTGCCAGCAGTGACCGGTCAGGGTGGGATGGCTACACCTTC.

This rearrangement joins TRBV19 to TRBJ2-7; D is perhaps TRBD1 (5 bases). This CDR3 has 16 amino acids. V lost 3 bases to trimming and J lost 2 bases, with 17 bases between them. CDR1 is LNHDA and CDR2 is SQIVND in the germline V gene (reference sequence). The CDR3 here is CASSIGVGQTPYEQYF. CDR3 DNA: TGTGCCAGTAGTATCGGCGTGGGGCAGACTCCCTACGAGCAGTACTTC.

This sequence joins TRBV5-1 and TRBJ2-1; the match to TRBD1 covers 7 bases. The V gene end was trimmed by 7 bases and the J gene end by 8 bases; junction bases not matched to a gene: 12. The CDR3 is made up of 14 amino acids. The germline V gene has CDR1 SGHRS and CDR2 YFSETQ. This CDR3 reads CASSLGQVVYEQFF. CDR3 nucleotide sequence: TGCGCCAGCTCCTTAGGACAGGTAGTCTATGAGCAGTTCTTC.

This sequence joins TRBV5-1 and TRBJ2-7; tentative D call: TRBD2 (6 bases). CDR1 SGHRS and CDR2 YFSETQ come from the germline V gene. V was trimmed by 3 bases and J by 6 bases, leaving 13 bases between them. This CDR3 has 13 residues. The CDR3 loop is CASSSLALGEQYF. CDR3 nucleotides: TGCGCCAGCAGCTCACTAGCTTTGGGCGAGCAGTACTTC.

This chain connects TRBV5-6 to TRBJ1-4; 7 bases are a match to TRBD1. CDR1 is SGHDT and CDR2 is YYEEEE in the germline V gene. This CDR3 comprises 13 residues. Trimming took 5 bases from V and 8 from J; bases not matched to a gene: 6. The CDR3 sequence is CASRERGGEKLFF. The CDR3 DNA reads TGTGCCAGCAGGGAGAGAGGGGGCGAAAAACTGTTTTTT.

The J gene is TRBJ2-7, the V gene TRBV5-1; TRBD1 matches 10 bases. J lost 6 bases, V lost 5 bases, and 8 bases had no gene match. The CDR3 has 14 residues. Germline lookup yields CDR1 SGHRS and CDR2 YFSETQ. DNA of the CDR3: TGCGCCAGCAGACTACGACAGGGGGCTGGCGAGCAGTACTTC. Its protein is CASRLRQGAGEQYF.

V is TRBV20-1 and J is TRBJ1-4, with a weak D call TRBD1 (6 bases). Trimming took 8 bases from V and 8 from J, leaving 12 bases between them. This CDR3 contains 11 residues. Looked up from germline, CDR1 is DFQATT and CDR2 is SNEGSKA (reference sequence). Here the CDR3 reads CSTPDREKLFF. CDR3 DNA: TGCAGTACACCCGACAGGGAAAAACTGTTTTTT.

The chain links TRBV18 to TRBJ2-7; D is undetermined. The CDR3 sequence is 15 residues long. Trimming removed 0 bases at V and 5 bases at J, with 14 bases between. Germline assignment: CDR1 KGHSH and CDR2 LQKENI. The CDR3 DNA reads as TGTGCCAGCTCACCACCGGGATCCATAATTAACGAGCAGTACTTC. It translates to CASSPPGSIINEQYF.

The chain joins TRBV27 to TRBJ1-1, with a weak D call TRBD1 (6 bases). V was shortened by 2 bases and J by 5 bases, with 12 bases between the two germline ends. This CDR3 comprises 14 residues. Germline CDR1 MNHEY, CDR2 SMNVEV (reference sequence). CDR3 in DNA: TGTGCCAGCAGTTTACAGGGGAGAGGGACTGAAGCTTTCTTT. Protein product: CASSLQGRGTEAFF.

V is TRBV28 and J is TRBJ1-5; D is ambiguous. The ends were cut back, 1 base at V and 5 bases at J, with 9 bases in the middle. The V gene's germline CDR1 is MDHEN and CDR2 SYDVKM. CDR3 length: 14 amino acids. The CDR3 protein is CASSLFVGHQPQHF. In DNA form, the CDR3 reads TGTGCCAGCAGTTTATTCGTAGGGCATCAGCCCCAGCATTTT. The full variable domain, completed using reference TRBV28 and TRBJ1-5, is DVKVTQSSRYLVKRTGEKVFLECVQDMDHENMFWYRQDPGLGLRLIYFSYDVKMKEKGDIPEGYSVSREKKERFSLILESASTNQTSMYLCASSLFVGHQPQHFGDGTRLSIL.

CDR3 nucleotides: TGTGCCAGCAGCTTGGGGGGTAGCGGGGCATACAATGAGCAGTTCTTC. This encodes CASSLGGSGAYNEQFF. V gene TRBV5-4 combines with J gene TRBJ2-1; TRBD2 matches 8 bases. V lost 0 bases to trimming and J lost 4 bases; unmatched junction nucleotides: 6. CDR1 SGHNT and CDR2 YYREEE come from the germline V gene (reference sequence). The length of the CDR3 is 16 residues.